The 7 T cell receptor beta chains given below trace back to one sample, sequenced in a study of Graves' ophthalmopathy and Graves' hyperthyroidism. RNA served as the template for amplifying TCR beta CDR3 regions. Second-round multiplex PCR followed a first-round RT-PCR using HTBI primers. Each CDR3 protein is one row after TCRdb ran MiXCR on the multiplex PCR reads. The sample includes some 1.1 million distinct CDR3 sequences, approximately 35% seen only once; the top ten take over 8.5%. The sequenced sample was peripheral blood or thyroid tissue (not recorded which). Receptor source: an adult man with Graves' hyperthyroidism.

On this clonotype: The junction and the germline gene differ at one end; a read error may be behind it. The V call is TRBV11-2, the J call TRBJ2-2; D is perhaps TRBD2 (6 bases). Looked up from germline, CDR1 is SGHAT and CDR2 is FQNNGV. The CDR3 consists of 14 residues. This CDR3 reads CASSPPREAGELFF. CDR3 sequence (DNA): TGTGCCAGCAGCCCACCGAGGGAGGCCGGGGAACTGTTTTTT.

The V gene is TRBV19, the J gene TRBJ1-5, with no clear D. From germline, CDR1 is LNHDA and CDR2 SQIVND (reference sequence). V was clipped by 3 bases and J by 4 bases, with 16 bases between them. The CDR3 has 16 residues. The CDR3 is CASSMGIQKPNQPQHF. CDR3 DNA: TGTGCCAGTAGTATGGGCATCCAGAAGCCAAATCAGCCCCAGCATTTT.

The sample holds a few counts of this clonotype. The V call is TRBV3-1, the J call TRBJ2-7; D call uncertain. CDR3 length equals 14 residues. Germline V gene data show CDR1 as LGHDT and CDR2 as YNNKEL (reference sequence). With 5 bases removed from V and 5 bases from J, the gap between germline ends came to 16 bases. CDR3 in amino acids: CASSSLAIPHEQYF. CDR3 nucleotides: TGTGCCAGCAGCTCGTTAGCCATCCCCCACGAGCAGTACTTC.

The chain couples TRBV9 to TRBJ2-3, with a weak D call TRBD2 (7 bases). Per germline, CDR1 SGDLS and CDR2 YYNGEE. Trimming shortened V by 0 bases and J by 5 bases, and 13 bases separated the two germline ends. This CDR3 is built from 15 residues. CDR3 amino acids: CASSVERGGLDTQYF. The CDR3 DNA sequence: TGTGCCAGCAGCGTAGAAAGGGGGGGACTAGATACGCAGTATTTT.

This clonotype was observed many times. This chain connects TRBV7-6 to TRBJ1-3; 8 bases map to TRBD1. Germline V CDR1 and CDR2: SGHVS, FNYEAQ. The CDR3 is 17 amino acids. The V gene end was trimmed by 0 bases and the J gene end by 4 bases; junction bases not matched to a gene: 8. The DNA of the CDR3 is TGTGCCAGCAGCTTAGCGGGGCAGGGGGCGCGAGGAAACACCATATATTTT. Encoded protein: CASSLAGQGARGNTIYF.

V and J are TRBV2 and TRBJ2-2, with TRBD1 matching over 8 bases. V lost 10 bases, J lost 5 bases, and 6 bases stayed unmatched. Germline lookup yields CDR1 SNHLY and CDR2 FYNNEI. The CDR3 consists of 13 residues. CDR3 residues: CATGQGWTGELFF. CDR3 coding DNA: TGTGCCACAGGACAGGGTTGGACCGGGGAGCTGTTTTTT.

This chain connects TRBV29-1 to TRBJ1-1; unclear D gene. This CDR3 comprises 19 residues. CDR1 is SQVTM, CDR2 ANQGSEA, per germline. The CDR3 DNA reads TGCACCCGAATTACGATTGGGAAGGGAACCCTCCGAATGAACACTGAAGCTTTCTTT. It translates to CTRITIGKGTLRMNTEAFF.